What follows are 2 T cell receptor beta chains derived from one specimen sequenced in a study of cytomegalovirus exposure and HLA in healthy donors. PCR involved 60 Vbeta and 13 Jbeta primers. Profiling relied on immunoSEQ multiplex PCR, and the TCRdb table lists in-frame clones only, not all of them. The sample has under 200,000 clones; 60% to 80% are singletons. The sample taken for sequencing was PBMCs. The receptors here all came from a middle-aged man in good health and CMV-seropositive.

The rearrangement links TRBV29-1 to TRBJ2-5; 9 nucleotides agree with TRBD1. With V trimmed by 8 bases and J by 1 base, 17 bases remained unmatched. The V gene's germline CDR1 is SQVTM and CDR2 ANQGSEA. The CDR3 extends over 17 amino acids. Written as DNA, the CDR3 is TGCAGCACACCGGGACAGGGAAGTTTGTGGGGCCAAGAGACCCAGTACTTC. Protein sequence: CSTPGQGSLWGQETQYF.

The genes are TRBV19 and TRBJ2-3; D might be TRBD2 (6 bases). V lost 6 bases and J lost 0, with 10 bases in between. CDR1 is LNHDA, CDR2 SQIVND, per germline (reference sequence). This CDR3 spans 14 amino acids. This CDR3 reads CASSPSGSTDTQYF. The CDR3 region has the DNA TGTGCCAGTAGCCCGAGCGGGAGCACAGATACGCAGTATTTT.